These 13 T cell receptor beta chains share one sample of origin, sequenced in a study of regulatory T cells in long-lasting Graves disease. To make TCR beta libraries, researchers used iRepertoire HTBI primers and Arm-PCR of CDR3 regions. TCRdb reprocessed the multiplex PCR reads via MiXCR and lists one record per CDR3 protein. The sample has a few hundred thousand distinct CDR3 sequences, about 15% seen once. Time point defined: newly diagnosed GD, antithyroid drugs for less than 3 months. RNA isolated from PBMCs was used to make the TCR library. These data are also associated with another study on T cells in Graves' hyperthyroidism and ophthalmopathy.

This sample comprised peripheral blood mononuclear cells (PBMCs), obtained at new diagnosis, from a patient treated with antithyroid drugs. The receptors were gathered from a woman between 40 and 50 years old with Graves disease.

The sample holds many counts of this clonotype. This sequence joins TRBV12-3 or TRBV12-4 and TRBJ1-2, with TRBD1 as a possible D gene (5 bases). V lost 5 bases, J lost 2 bases, and 9 bases lay in between. The CDR3 is made up of 13 amino acids. The chain's CDR3 is CASSGDGNYGYTF. The CDR3 DNA reads TGTGCCAGCAGTGGGGACGGGAACTATGGCTACACCTTC.

A few counts support this clonotype. The chain combines TRBV4-1 with TRBJ2-7; D remains unclear. Germline CDR1 is MGHRA and CDR2 is YSYEKL. Trimming cost V 4 bases and J 6 bases, with 13 bases left between them. The CDR3 spans 13 residues. The CDR3 DNA reads as TGCGCCAGCAGCCCTGGGCTACGGGTCGAGCAGTACTTC. Protein: CASSPGLRVEQYF.

V usage is TRBV20-1 and J usage is TRBJ2-1, with 11 bases identical to TRBD2. The CDR3 has 14 residues. Trimming took 0 bases from V and 9 from J; bases not matched to a gene: 4. The germline gives CDR1 DFQATT, CDR2 SNEGSKA (reference sequence). CDR3 DNA: TGCAGTGCTAGAGAGGGACTAGCGGAAGCTGAGCAGTTCTTC. Protein product: CSAREGLAEAEQFF.

This clonotype showed up many times. This chain uses TRBV7-3 with TRBJ2-2, with D hard to call. Germline values: CDR1 SGHTA, CDR2 FQGTGA. V lost 5 bases and J 3 bases, leaving 4 bases between the germline ends. The CDR3 loop spans 12 amino acids. CDR3 region: CASSSYTGELFF. The DNA for the CDR3 is TGTGCCAGCAGCAGCTACACCGGGGAGCTGTTTTTT.

The chain joins TRBV7-2 to TRBJ2-2; D gene unclear. The CDR3 is 14 amino acids. Germline assignment: CDR1 SGHTA and CDR2 FQGNSA. Trimming removed 5 bases from V and 1 base from J, with 8 bases in between. The CDR3 here is CASSRLGNTGELFF. The CDR3 DNA is TGTGCCAGCAGCCGTCTAGGGAACACCGGGGAGCTGTTTTTT.

This clonotype was detected ten times or more. The chain has TRBV12-3 or TRBV12-4 and TRBJ1-2, with a weak D call TRBD1 (6 bases). The CDR3 is made up of 13 amino acids. The V gene lost 6 bases and the J gene lost 2 bases, with 10 bases spanning the gap. The CDR3 here is CASRKGGNYGYTF. In nucleotides, the CDR3 is TGTGCCAGCAGAAAGGGGGGGAACTATGGCTACACCTTC.

This CDR3 reads CSARGRGGPYEQYF. In nucleotides, the CDR3 is TGCAGTGCTAGGGGGAGGGGGGGCCCCTACGAGCAGTACTTC. The J gene is TRBJ2-7, the V gene TRBV20-1; perhaps TRBD2 as D (7 bases). V lost 3 bases and J 2 bases, leaving 14 bases between the germline ends. The CDR3 runs to 14 residues. The germline CDR1 and CDR2 sequences are DFQATT and SNEGSKA (reference sequence).

In its sample, this clonotype was seen many times. The chain employs TRBV5-1 and TRBJ2-3; possibly TRBD1 for D (6 bases). Trimming took off 0 bases at V and 2 bases at J, with 10 bases between the two ends. Germline-derived CDR1 and CDR2 are SGHRS and YFSETQ. CDR3 length: 15 residues. The DNA for the CDR3 is TGCGCCAGCAGCTTGGAAGGGACAAACACAGATACGCAGTATTTT. This gives the protein CASSLEGTNTDTQYF.

The table lists this clonotype with many counts. The gene calls are TRBV28 and TRBJ2-7; 9 bases agree with TRBD2. This CDR3 region has 17 residues. Germline CDR1 reads MDHEN; CDR2 reads SYDVKM. Losses at the gene ends were 3 bases for V and 4 bases for J; bases not matched to a gene: 13. DNA of the CDR3: TGTGCCAGCAGTTTCGCGGGAGGGCCGGGATCATCATACGAGCAGTACTTC. Its protein is CASSFAGGPGSSYEQYF.

This clonotype has a count of ten or more. V and J are TRBV20-1 and TRBJ2-5; the match to TRBD2 covers 11 bases. The CDR3 is 15 amino acids. Trimming at V came to 2 bases and at J to 4 bases, leaving 6 bases not matched to a gene. The V gene's germline CDR1 is DFQATT and CDR2 SNEGSKA (reference sequence). CDR3 region: CSARLPLAGGETQYF. The CDR3 nucleotides are TGCAGTGCTAGACTCCCTCTAGCGGGAGGAGAGACCCAGTACTTC.

This clonotype was observed many times. The CDR3 region has the DNA TGTGCCAGTAGTATAGAAGGGACTAGCGGGAGACACATTCAGTACTTC. Translating gives CASSIEGTSGRHIQYF. V is TRBV19 and J is TRBJ2-4, with 14 bases fitting TRBD2. With V trimmed by 0 bases and J by 8 bases, 3 bases remained unmatched. Germline CDR1 and CDR2: LNHDA and SQIVND (reference sequence). CDR3 size: 16 residues.

J is TRBJ1-4 and V is TRBV28; no reliable D call. The CDR3 runs to 16 residues. The V gene's germline CDR1 is MDHEN and CDR2 SYDVKM. V shed 1 base and J shed 10 bases, with 19 bases lying between them. The CDR3, as DNA: TGTGCCAGCAGTTTATACGGCCACTCAGGTGTCGGAAAACTGTTTTTT. Protein sequence: CASSLYGHSGVGKLFF.

This clonotype was seen repeatedly, ten times or more. The V and J genes are TRBV12-3 or TRBV12-4 and TRBJ2-1, with 9 bases that match TRBD2. The trim removed 5 bases at V and 2 bases at J, leaving 7 bases unmatched. There are 16 residues in the CDR3. The CDR3 DNA is TGTGCCAGCAGTCCCCAGGCTAGCGGGACCTACAATGAGCAGTTCTTC. It specifies CASSPQASGTYNEQFF.